These T cell receptor beta chains were read from a single sample in a study of CD8 T cells in Susac syndrome. TCRdb re-analysed the immunoSEQ multiplex PCR reads in MiXCR, keeping a single row per CDR3 protein. This sample has about 400,000 distinct CDR3 sequences; approximately 85% occur once, and the top ten carry about 0.1%. The source material was CD8+ T cells from PBMCs. The receptors come from a human donor with multiple sclerosis. Both conserved end residues are part of each CDR3. A D gene is named only where the DNA matches it firmly. Size is stated for part of the rows, as once, few or many counts, or as a class when the clone is expanded.

d_call	cdr3_length	clone_size	v_call	j_call	cdr3_aa	cdr3_nt
NA	13	NA	TRBV6-2/TRBV6-3	TRBJ1-2	CASSYEVGYGYTF	TGTGCCAGCAGTTACGAAGTGGGCTATGGCTACACCTTC
NA	14	NA	TRBV5-4	TRBJ2-7	CASSLASGSDEQYF	TGTGCCAGCAGCTTGGCGTCAGGGTCCGACGAGCAGTACTTC
NA	14	NA	TRBV18	TRBJ2-2	CASSPTPTTGELFF	TGTGCCAGCTCGCCTACCCCGACGACCGGGGAGCTGTTTTTT
TRBD1	15	NA	TRBV5-1	TRBJ1-4	CASSPGQGRREKLFF	TGCGCCAGCAGCCCCGGACAGGGTAGGCGGGAAAAACTGTTTTTT
NA	12	NA	TRBV28	TRBJ2-3	CASGFSVTDQYF	TGTGCCAGTGGGTTTAGCGTTACGGATCAGTATTTT
TRBD1	15	NA	TRBV27	TRBJ2-7	CASSSIGGQSYEQYF	TGTGCCAGCAGTTCCATTGGGGGACAGAGCTACGAGCAGTACTTC
NA	15	NA	TRBV11-2	TRBJ1-6	CASSLVTAPNSPLHF	TGTGCCAGCAGCTTGGTCACCGCCCCTAATTCACCCCTCCACTTT
NA	15	once	TRBV2	TRBJ2-3	CASSEAGVSTDTQYF	TGTGCCAGCAGTGAAGCGGGTGTTAGCACAGATACGCAGTATTTT
TRBD2	16	NA	TRBV5-6	TRBJ2-3	CASSLSSGTYTDTQYF	TGTGCCAGCAGCCTGTCTAGCGGGACCTACACAGATACGCAGTATTTT
NA	12	NA	TRBV29-1	TRBJ1-4	CSVAGSDEKLFF	TGCAGCGTTGCAGGGTCGGATGAAAAACTGTTTTTT
NA	14	NA	TRBV14	TRBJ2-7	CASSQAERSYEQYF	TGTGCCAGCAGCCAAGCTGAGAGAAGCTACGAGCAGTACTTC
NA	13	NA	TRBV29-1	TRBJ2-7	CSVGGSEFYEQYF	TGCAGCGTTGGAGGTTCGGAATTCTACGAGCAGTACTTC
NA	14	NA	TRBV6-1	TRBJ1-4	CASSVMGAGEKLFF	TGTGCCAGCAGTGTAATGGGGGCCGGAGAAAAACTGTTTTTT
NA	15	NA	TRBV5-1	TRBJ2-1	CASSLGQGETNEQFF	TGCGCCAGCAGCTTGGGCCAAGGTGAGACCAATGAGCAGTTCTTC
NA	13	NA	TRBV5-1	TRBJ1-1	CASSSEVPTEAFF	TGCGCCAGCAGCTCAGAAGTCCCCACTGAAGCTTTCTTT
NA	15	NA	TRBV5-1	TRBJ2-7	CASRGGDRTYYEQYF	TGCGCCAGCAGGGGGGGAGACAGGACCTACTACGAGCAGTACTTC
NA	16	NA	TRBV10-2	TRBJ2-2	CASSALADKNTGELFF	TGCGCCAGCAGTGCTTTGGCAGATAAGAACACCGGGGAGCTGTTTTTT
NA	15	NA	TRBV3-1	TRBJ1-1	CASSHMTGMNTEAFF	TGTGCCAGCAGCCACATGACAGGCATGAACACTGAAGCTTTCTTT
NA	16	NA	TRBV4-1	TRBJ1-1	CASSPPGARGGTEAFF	TGCGCCAGCAGCCCGCCGGGGGCTCGAGGGGGCACTGAAGCTTTCTTT
TRBD1	16	NA	TRBV15	TRBJ2-2	CATSRGDRGSPGELFF	TGTGCCACCAGCAGAGGGGACAGGGGTTCTCCCGGGGAGCTGTTTTTT
NA	17	NA	TRBV7-6	TRBJ2-3	CASSSRPRGGEGDTQYF	TGTGCCAGCAGCTCCCGGCCGAGGGGAGGAGAAGGGGATACGCAGTATTTT
NA	12	few	TRBV28	TRBJ1-1	CASSPRDSEAFF	TGTGCCAGCAGTCCGAGAGACAGTGAAGCTTTCTTT
NA	14	NA	TRBV19	TRBJ1-2	CASSGRQRNYGYTF	TGTGCCAGTAGTGGCCGACAGAGAAACTATGGCTACACCTTC
NA	14	NA	TRBV24-1	TRBJ1-2	CATSEATGNYGYTF	TGTGCCACCAGTGAGGCTACAGGGAACTATGGCTACACCTTC
TRBD2	16	NA	TRBV10-3	TRBJ2-3	CAISDGLAGVGDTQYF	TGTGCCATCAGCGACGGACTAGCGGGAGTAGGAGATACGCAGTATTTT
NA	15	NA	TRBV20-1	TRBJ2-5	CSARDLGPRQETQYF	TGCAGTGCTAGAGATCTGGGACCTCGCCAAGAGACCCAGTACTTC
NA	12	NA	TRBV7-9	TRBJ1-2	CASRSRDRGYTF	TGTGCCAGCAGATCCCGGGACCGTGGCTACACCTTC
NA	12	NA	TRBV28	TRBJ1-1	CAAWGGLTEAFF	TGTGCCGCTTGGGGGGGGCTTACTGAAGCTTTCTTT
TRBD1	17	NA	TRBV30	TRBJ2-3	CAWTYDYPGTGTDTQYF	TGTGCCTGGACGTACGACTATCCCGGGACAGGGACAGATACGCAGTATTTT
TRBD1	14	NA	TRBV29-1	TRBJ2-1	CSVPGTGWFDEQFF	TGCAGCGTCCCCGGGACAGGGTGGTTCGATGAGCAGTTCTTC
NA	14	few	TRBV7-9	TRBJ1-5	CASSFGGTNQPQHF	TGTGCCAGCAGTTTCGGGGGCACGAATCAGCCCCAGCATTTT
NA	14	NA	TRBV13	TRBJ2-1	CASSLRGPYNEQFF	TGTGCCAGCAGCTTACGGGGGCCCTACAATGAGCAGTTCTTC
TRBD1	14	NA	TRBV2	TRBJ2-1	CASSGQERENEQFF	TGTGCCAGCAGCGGACAGGAGCGAGAAAATGAGCAGTTCTTC
NA	14	NA	TRBV19	TRBJ1-6	CASSIRAVNSPLHF	TGTGCCAGTAGTATCAGAGCAGTTAATTCACCCCTCCACTTT
NA	14	once	TRBV27	TRBJ2-1	CASSLRGAHNEQFF	TGTGCCAGCAGTTTAAGGGGAGCCCACAATGAGCAGTTCTTC
NA	16	once	TRBV7-6	TRBJ2-1	CASSLAWGGPVNEQFF	TGTGCCAGCAGCTTAGCGTGGGGGGGGCCGGTCAATGAGCAGTTCTTC
NA	14	NA	TRBV3-1	TRBJ1-2	CASSWGPGVYGYTF	TGTGCCAGCAGCTGGGGACCAGGGGTCTATGGCTACACCTTC
NA	15	NA	TRBV5-4	TRBJ1-3	CASSLAAGSGNTIYF	TGTGCCAGCAGCTTGGCGGCAGGCTCTGGAAACACCATATATTTT
TRBD2	19	NA	TRBV6-2/TRBV6-3	TRBJ2-1	CASSYLAGGPDPIYNEQFF	TGTGCCAGCAGTTATCTAGCGGGGGGTCCAGACCCCATTTACAATGAGCAGTTCTTC
TRBD2	17	once	TRBV12-3/TRBV12-4	TRBJ2-1	CASSPPFGLAGVSEQFF	TGTGCCAGCAGTCCCCCCTTTGGGCTAGCGGGAGTAAGCGAGCAGTTCTTC
NA	14	NA	TRBV27	TRBJ1-2	CASKVSTGPYGYTF	TGTGCCAGCAAAGTATCGACAGGACCGTATGGCTACACCTTC
NA	14	NA	TRBV6-5	TRBJ1-5	CASSYSRADQPQHF	TGTGCCAGCAGTTACTCAAGGGCCGATCAGCCCCAGCATTTT
NA	16	once	TRBV5-6	TRBJ1-1	CASSSPGKGWNTEAFF	TGTGCCAGCAGCAGTCCGGGAAAAGGCTGGAACACTGAAGCTTTCTTT
NA	14	NA	TRBV7-2	TRBJ2-7	CASSFFPGNYEQYF	TGTGCCAGCAGCTTTTTTCCAGGTAACTACGAGCAGTACTTC
NA	12	once	TRBV29-1	TRBJ1-2	CSVDQGIDGYTF	TGCAGCGTTGACCAGGGTATTGATGGCTACACCTTC
NA	14	NA	TRBV3-1	TRBJ2-4	CASSQDFDKNIQYF	TGTGCCAGCAGCCAAGATTTTGACAAAAACATTCAGTACTTC
NA	12	NA	TRBV25-1	TRBJ1-5	CASGHYNQPQHF	TGTGCCAGTGGACATTACAATCAGCCCCAGCATTTT
TRBD2	15	NA	TRBV3-1	TRBJ2-7	CASSQDSTSGYEQYF	TGTGCCAGCAGCCAAGATTCGACTAGCGGGTACGAGCAGTACTTC
NA	13	NA	TRBV11-2	TRBJ2-5	CASSFWEVETQYF	TGTGCCAGCAGCTTCTGGGAGGTAGAGACCCAGTACTTC
TRBD1	12	NA	TRBV29-1	TRBJ2-7	CSVATGAYEQYF	TGCAGCGTTGCGACAGGGGCCTACGAGCAGTACTTC
TRBD1	14	NA	TRBV12-3/TRBV12-4	TRBJ1-4	CASSFEGAAEKLFF	TGTGCCAGCAGTTTTGAGGGGGCGGCTGAAAAACTGTTTTTT
NA	12	NA	TRBV7-9	TRBJ1-1	CASSGQDREAFF	TGTGCCAGCAGCGGCCAAGACAGAGAAGCTTTCTTT
NA	14	NA	TRBV27	TRBJ2-1	CASSFFGDYNEQFF	TGTGCCAGCAGTTTTTTTGGGGATTACAATGAGCAGTTCTTC
NA	13	NA	TRBV27	TRBJ2-1	CASSLSRENEQFF	TGTGCCAGCAGTTTATCGCGGGAAAATGAGCAGTTCTTC